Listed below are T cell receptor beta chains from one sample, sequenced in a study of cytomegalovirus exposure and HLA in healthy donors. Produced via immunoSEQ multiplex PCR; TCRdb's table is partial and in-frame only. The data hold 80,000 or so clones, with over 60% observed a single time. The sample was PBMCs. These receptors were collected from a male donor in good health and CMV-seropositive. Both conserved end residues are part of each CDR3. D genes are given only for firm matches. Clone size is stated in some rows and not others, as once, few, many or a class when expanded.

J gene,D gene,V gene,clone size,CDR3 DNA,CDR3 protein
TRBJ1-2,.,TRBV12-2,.,TGTGCAAGTCGCTTAGAACCCTACAGGGGCTACACCTTC,CASRLEPYRGYTF
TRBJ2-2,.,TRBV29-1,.,TGCAGCGTTGAAGATGGAGCCACCGGGGAGCTGTTTTTT,CSVEDGATGELFF
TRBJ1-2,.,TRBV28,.,TGTGCCAGCAGGGGGCAGGGCTACTATGGCTACACCTTC,CASRGQGYYGYTF
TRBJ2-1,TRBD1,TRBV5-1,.,TGCGCCAGCAGCGGGGGGACAGGACCTTACAATGAGCAGTTCTTC,CASSGGTGPYNEQFF
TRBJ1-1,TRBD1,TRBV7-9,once,TGTGCCAGCAGCTTTCACTCCGGGACAGCAAACACTGAAGCTTTCTTT,CASSFHSGTANTEAFF
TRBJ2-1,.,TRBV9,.,TGTGCCAGCAGCGTAAGGGGGGGCGCTTACAATGAGCAGTTCTTC,CASSVRGGAYNEQFF
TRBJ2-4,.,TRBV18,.,TGTGCCAGCTCACCCCGGACAGCTTTAGCCAAAAACATTCAGTACTTC,CASSPRTALAKNIQYF
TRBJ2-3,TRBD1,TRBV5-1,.,TGCGCCAGTTCCTCCCTGGGACAGTTAAGCACAGATACGCAGTATTTT,CASSSLGQLSTDTQYF
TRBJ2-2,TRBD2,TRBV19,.,TGTGCCAGTAGTGCCTTCCGACTAGCGGGGGCGACCGGGGAGCTGTTTTTT,CASSAFRLAGATGELFF
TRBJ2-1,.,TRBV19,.,TGTGCCAGTAGTCCGGACAGACTCTCCTACAATGAGCAGTTCTTC,CASSPDRLSYNEQFF
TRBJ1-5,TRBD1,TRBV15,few,TGTGCCACCAGCCCGGGACAGAGAAATTATCAGCCCCAGCATTTT,CATSPGQRNYQPQHF
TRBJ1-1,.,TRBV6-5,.,TGTGCCAGCAGTTACGACAGACTGAACACTGAAGCTTTCTTT,CASSYDRLNTEAFF
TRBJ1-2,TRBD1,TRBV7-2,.,TGTGCCAGCAGCTCCGACAGGGGGACGGGCTATGGCTACACCTTC,CASSSDRGTGYGYTF
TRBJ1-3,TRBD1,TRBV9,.,TGTGCCAGCAGCACTACAGGGGGCGGAAACACCATATATTTT,CASSTTGGGNTIYF
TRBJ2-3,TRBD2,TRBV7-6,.,TGTGCCAGCAGCTTTAGCGGGAGAACAGATACGCAGTATTTT,CASSFSGRTDTQYF